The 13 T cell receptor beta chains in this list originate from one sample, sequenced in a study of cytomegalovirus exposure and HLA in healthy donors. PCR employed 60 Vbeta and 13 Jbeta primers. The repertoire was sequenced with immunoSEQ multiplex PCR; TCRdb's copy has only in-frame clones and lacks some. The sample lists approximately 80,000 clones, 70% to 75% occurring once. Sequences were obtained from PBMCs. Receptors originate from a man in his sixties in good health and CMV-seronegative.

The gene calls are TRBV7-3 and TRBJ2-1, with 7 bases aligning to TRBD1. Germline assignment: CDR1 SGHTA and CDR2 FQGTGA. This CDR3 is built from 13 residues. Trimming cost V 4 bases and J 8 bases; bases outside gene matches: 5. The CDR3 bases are TGTGCCAGCAGCTCGACAGGGTGGGATGAGCAGTTCTTC. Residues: CASSSTGWDEQFF.

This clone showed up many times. In nucleotides, the CDR3 is TGTGCCAGCAGTTACTCGACAGGGAGGAGGACAGATACGCAGTATTTT. The encoded protein is CASSYSTGRRTDTQYF. This chain uses TRBV6-6 with TRBJ2-3; possible D gene TRBD1, 7 bases. Germline CDR1 and CDR2: MNHNY and SVGAGI (reference sequence). Trimming cost V 0 bases and J 3 bases, with 13 bases left between them. This CDR3 is 16 amino acids long.

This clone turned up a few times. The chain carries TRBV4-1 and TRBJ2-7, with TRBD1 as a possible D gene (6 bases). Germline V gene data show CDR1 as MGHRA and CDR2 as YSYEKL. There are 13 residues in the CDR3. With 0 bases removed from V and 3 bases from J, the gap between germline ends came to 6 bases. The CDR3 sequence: CASSQDRGYEQYF. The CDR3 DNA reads TGCGCCAGCAGCCAAGACAGGGGCTACGAGCAGTACTTC.

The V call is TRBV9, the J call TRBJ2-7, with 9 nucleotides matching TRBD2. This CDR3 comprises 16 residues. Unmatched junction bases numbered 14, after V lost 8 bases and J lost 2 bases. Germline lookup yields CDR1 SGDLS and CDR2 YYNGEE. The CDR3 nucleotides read TGTGCCAGTCTTCAGTTGGGGCTAGCGGGGCCCTACGAGCAGTACTTC. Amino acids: CASLQLGLAGPYEQYF.

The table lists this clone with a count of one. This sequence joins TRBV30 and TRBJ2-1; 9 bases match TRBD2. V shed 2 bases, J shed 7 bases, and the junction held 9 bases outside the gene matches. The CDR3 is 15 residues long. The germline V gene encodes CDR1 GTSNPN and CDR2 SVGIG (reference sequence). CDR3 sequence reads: CAWSHERGAWNEQFF. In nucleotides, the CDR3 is TGTGCCTGGAGTCACGAGCGGGGGGCGTGGAATGAGCAGTTCTTC.

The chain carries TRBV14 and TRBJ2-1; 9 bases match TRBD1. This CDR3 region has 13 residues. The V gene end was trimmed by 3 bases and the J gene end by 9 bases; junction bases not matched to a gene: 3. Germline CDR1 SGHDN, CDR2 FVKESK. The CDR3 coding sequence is TGTGCCAGCAGCCAGACAGGGGGGCCTGAGCAGTTCTTC. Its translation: CASSQTGGPEQFF.

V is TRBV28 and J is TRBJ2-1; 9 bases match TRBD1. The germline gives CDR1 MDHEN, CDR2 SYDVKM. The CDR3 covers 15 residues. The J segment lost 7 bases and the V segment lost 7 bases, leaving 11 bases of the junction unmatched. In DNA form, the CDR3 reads TGTGCCAGCACTCCTCCGGGACAGGGCTGGAATGAGCAGTTCTTC. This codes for CASTPPGQGWNEQFF.

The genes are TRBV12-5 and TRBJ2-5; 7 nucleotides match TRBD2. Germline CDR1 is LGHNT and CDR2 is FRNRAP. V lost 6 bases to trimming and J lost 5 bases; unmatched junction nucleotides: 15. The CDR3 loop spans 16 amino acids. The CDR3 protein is CASGGEGRWIGETQYF. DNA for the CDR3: TGTGCTAGTGGGGGGGAGGGCAGGTGGATTGGGGAGACCCAGTACTTC.

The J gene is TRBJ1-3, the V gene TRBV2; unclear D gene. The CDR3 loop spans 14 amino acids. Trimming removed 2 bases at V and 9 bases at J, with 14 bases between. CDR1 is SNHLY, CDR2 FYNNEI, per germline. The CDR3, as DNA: TGTGCCAGCAGTGAATTACGAGCGCCGGGCACCATATATTTT. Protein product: CASSELRAPGTIYF.

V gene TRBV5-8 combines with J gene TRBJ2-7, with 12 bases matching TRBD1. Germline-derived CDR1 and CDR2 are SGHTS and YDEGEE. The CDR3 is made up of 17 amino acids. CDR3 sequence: CATAGTGGVLSLGEQYF. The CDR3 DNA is TGTGCGACGGCCGGGACAGGGGGCGTTTTGTCCCTCGGCGAGCAGTACTTC.

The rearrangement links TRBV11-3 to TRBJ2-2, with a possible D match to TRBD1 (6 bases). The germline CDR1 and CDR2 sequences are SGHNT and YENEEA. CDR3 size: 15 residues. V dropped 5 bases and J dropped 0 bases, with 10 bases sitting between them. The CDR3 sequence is CASSPRTANTGELFF. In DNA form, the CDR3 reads TGTGCCAGCAGCCCTCGGACAGCGAACACCGGGGAGCTGTTTTTT.

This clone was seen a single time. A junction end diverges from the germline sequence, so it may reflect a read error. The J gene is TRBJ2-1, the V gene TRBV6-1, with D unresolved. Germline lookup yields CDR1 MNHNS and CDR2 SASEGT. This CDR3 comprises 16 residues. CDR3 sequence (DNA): TGTGCCAACAGTGAATTAGCAGCAAGCTCCTACAATGAGCAGTTCTTC. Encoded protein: CANSELAASSYNEQFF.

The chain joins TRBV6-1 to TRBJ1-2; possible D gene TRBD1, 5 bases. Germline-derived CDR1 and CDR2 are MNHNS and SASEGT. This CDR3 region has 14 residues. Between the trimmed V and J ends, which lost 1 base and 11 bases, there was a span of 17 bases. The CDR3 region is CASSEVWQGAIYTF. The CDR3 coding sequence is TGTGCCAGCAGTGAAGTCTGGCAGGGTGCCATTTACACCTTC.